This TCR beta chain came from a study of cytomegalovirus exposure and HLA in healthy donors. Study-level information: The approximately 110 validation repertoires and the approximately 670 first-cohort repertoires shared a platform, a later analysis reported. General study results and limits: TCR clusters originating in the first cohort tended to co-occur in the 100 to 150 validation repertoires, according to a later analysis. The authors listed some 160 TCR beta chains as cytomegalovirus-associated. Rare sequences made up most TCRs, while some public TCRs were found in many donors.

Sequencing was performed with immunoSEQ multiplex PCR; in TCRdb, only in-frame clones are kept and a portion is missing. The data contain about 120,000 clones, roughly 90% of them singletons. Concerning this clone: No antigen is known for it.

The J segment lost 4 bases and the V segment lost 2 bases, leaving 10 bases of the junction unmatched. Germline lookup yields CDR1 SGHTA and CDR2 FQGTGA. The CDR3 loop spans 19 amino acids. The chain has TRBV7-3 and TRBJ2-1, with 14 nucleotides matching TRBD2. The clonotype originates from a woman aged 18-35 years in good health and CMV-seropositive. The specimen sequenced was PBMCs. The CDR3 is CASSLVTSGGAFRYNEQFF. In DNA form, the CDR3 reads TGTGCCAGCAGCTTAGTGACTAGCGGGGGGGCTTTCCGGTACAATGAGCAGTTCTTC.